The present T cell receptor beta chain was sequenced within a study of cytomegalovirus exposure and HLA in healthy donors (dated by TCRdb to 2016 to 2017). For the wider study: An earlier analysis of under 600 of the donors reported 250 to 300 Gb of sequence data and around 110 million unique TCR beta sequences from 150 million to 200 million T cells. About 300 gigabases of sequencing data and 70 million to 100 million unique TCR sequences were included in an early release covering about 600 HLA-typed donors. Of the 300 to 500 genotyped donors, less than 90% were placed in the genetic ancestry cluster associated with self-reported Caucasian donors. The study aimed to test whether cataloging public T cell receptors could reveal signatures of past pathogen exposure. The study used immunosequencing to profile the T cell repertoires of 670 or so subjects and linked those repertoires to cytomegalovirus serostatus. Besides the first cohort of hundreds of subjects, a separate validation cohort made up of around 120 different subjects was used. High-throughput TCR immunosequencing, statistical association of individual TCRs with disease status, and machine learning were combined to predict cytomegalovirus infection status. A later analysis re-examined previously published TCR beta repertoires from about 670 donors and added high-resolution HLA genotyping to investigate patterns of TCR occurrence. Rather than drawing on any new phenotypic data, the later analysis identified candidate immune exposures from TCR beta sequences and the way those sequences occurred across donors. An earlier analysis of 587 of the donors used high-throughput TCR beta sequencing to judge whether each TCR beta V gene segment behaved as functional or pseudogenic. Donor age, sex, ethnicity and CMV serostatus were collected together with the repertoire data. Genome-wide SNP genotypes for about 55% of the roughly 670 donors were used in a later genetic analysis, which treated that subset as a discovery cohort. Every discovery cohort repertoire had been produced on one sequencing platform. Both class I and class II loci were covered by HLA typing, at four-digit resolution. The number of typed donors differed by locus: about 620-640 for A, B, C, DRB1 and DQB1; 500 to 550 for DQA1; about 600 for DPA1; and 450 to 480 for DPB1. Roughly five DR-DQ haplotypes were treated as single units for association and clustering because of strong linkage in the cohort. On average, 235,054 unique TCR beta nucleotide sequences were sequenced per donor among 300 to 500 genotyped donors of the cohort, with roughly 19% of those sequences being non-productive.

A note on this clone: The clone's antigen remains unknown. Base qualities are missing; no much larger clone stands one base away.

The cohort comprised 710 or so healthy bone marrow donors. All cohort members were sampled while nominally healthy, although unrecorded immune exposures were likely present. The donor was CMV seronegative and was included in the group of a few hundred seronegative cohort members. Each donor provided a peripheral blood sample, and peripheral blood mononuclear cells were used for TCR beta sequencing. Genomic DNA extraction from the blood cell samples was performed with the Qiagen DNeasy Blood Extraction Kit. The V end gives up 6 bases and the J end 4 bases, leaving 3 bases in the junction not matched to a gene. The CDR3 sequence holds 13 residues, the cysteine and phenylalanine included. CDR3 DNA is the only sequence kept; it has 39 bases, read in frame from the first base. The germline V gene gives CDR1 as MNHEY and CDR2 as SVGAGI. Libraries came from the immunoSEQ multiplex PCR assay. The multiplex PCR relied on a mix of 60 forward primers for TCR Vbeta segments and 13 reverse primers for TCR Jbeta segments. The CDR3 region of rearranged TCR beta genes was amplified from genomic DNA with a multiplex PCR assay. Amplified TCR beta libraries were sequenced as 87-base-pair reads on the Illumina HiSeq System. The study's processing was this. A later analysis counted about 80 million unique TCR beta chains across the 670 or so repertoires, and around 9.9 million of these chains were shared by at least two donors. Raw reads were error-corrected and collapsed into unique sequences with a nearest-neighbor algorithm that merged closely related sequences to remove PCR and sequencing errors. CDR3 sequences were aligned to IMGT reference sequences to assign V, D and J gene segments. For a sequence to be retained, a match of at least six nucleotides to both a V gene segment and a J gene segment was required. Rearrangements were called productive when the CDR3 lacked stop codons and stayed in frame with V and J; all others were non-productive. CDR3 was defined according to IMGT convention as the region running from the second conserved V-encoded cysteine to the conserved J-encoded phenylalanine. In an earlier analysis of more than 550 of the donors, sequences lacking an unambiguous match to a single V gene segment were excluded. In an earlier analysis of approximately 500 of the donors, a V segment was called functional when productive rearrangements were above 56.7%, and segregating when the standard deviation between donors exceeded 5%. To diagnose cytomegalovirus status from the catalog of TCR beta chain sequences, a statistical classification framework was built. In a later analysis, V and J genes were assigned by comparing TCR nucleotide sequences against IMGT/GENE-DB human TR gene sequences. In a later analysis, CDR3 sequences and most-parsimonious VDJ recombination scenarios were assigned using the TCRdist pipeline. In a later analysis, every TCR beta chain was defined by the combination of its CDR3 amino acid sequence and its V-gene family, and reads without a unique V-gene family were dropped. In a later analysis, 450 to 600 highly shared, low-generation-probability nucleotide sequences were removed to address suspected cross-contamination and a sequencing artifact. In a later analysis, a clonal expansion index for each public chain was calculated from normalized within-repertoire ranks of inferred template counts. In a later analysis, generation probabilities were computed using a VDJ recombination model fitted to out-of-frame rearrangements, and the results were checked against IGoR. A later analysis scored TCR-TCR, TCR-HLA and TCR-CMV co-occurrence with hypergeometric tests, applying a repertoire-size bias correction to TCR pairs. False discovery rates were estimated in a later analysis by permuting HLA or CMV assignments 20 times. A later analysis grouped co-occurring TCRs with DBSCAN, adding TCRdist sequence similarity when clustering within HLA-allele-positive subsets. For co-occurrence clustering, repertoires with fewer than 30,000 or more than 120,000 public chains were excluded, along with about five repertoires with anomalous nucleotide sharing. TCRdb holds this immuneACCESS table with in-frame rearrangements only. Some clones are missing; in checked studies, unresolved V genes explain under half, and the rest has no known cause. That table is the source of V, J and clone size, and D and trimming were worked out from the DNA. The sample has 110,000 to 150,000 clones on record, 65% to 80% of them singletons. About 4% of the sample lies in the top ten.

Findings and caveats that apply to the study as a whole: When HLA alleles, especially DR and DQ, strongly co-occurred, TCR associations were difficult to assign to individual alleles. The study gave a list of 150 to 200 TCR beta chains associated with cytomegalovirus. An association between a missense DCLRE1C variant and V-gene and J-gene trimming of TCR beta chains was found in a later genetic analysis and replicated in an independent cohort. According to a later analysis, most CMV-associated TCR beta chains appeared to be HLA-restricted, and the HLA associations seemed to be driven largely by CMV exposure. A further reported finding was that TCR beta sequences accurately predicted the HLA-A and HLA-B alleles for most subjects in the first cohort. A cluster of highly shared sequence variants was judged likely to be a technical artifact of the sequencing pipeline. Because HLA typing was unavailable for some donors at each locus, only the typed subset was used in association tests. Linkage disequilibrium might explain the correlated functional status among segregating V segments, but an unknown experimental factor could not be ruled out. This cohort had only TCR beta chains sequenced, and the lack of alpha or paired-chain data limited which features could be detected. The classifier was reported to diagnose cytomegalovirus status with high specificity and sensitivity in both the original and validation cohorts. In a later analysis, around 15,000 TCR beta sequences were associated with specific HLA alleles at a false discovery rate of 0.05. A few of the identified cytomegalovirus-associated TCR beta chains were confirmed in vitro to be specific for cytomegalovirus antigens. Immune exposure information for the cohort was limited to CMV serostatus. The presence/absence analyses assumed that sequencing depth was roughly uniform across donors, and that assumption may not be true. Compared with the approximately 600-donor mean, donors in an Asian-associated ancestry cluster had fewer N-insertions in productive TCRs, according to a later genetic analysis. It was suggested by the authors that the approach could potentially be generalized to other disease states and immunological phenotypes. The earlier analysis of about 600 of the donors excluded 15 to 20 rarely observed V segments, including chromosome 9 orphons, because counts were too low. An earlier analysis of 587 of the donors showed that most TCR beta V segments appeared in productive rearrangements either about 90% or about 30% of the time, which broadly matched IMGT annotations. A later analysis found that HLA-associated TCR beta chains were more clonally expanded and had lower generation probabilities than equally common non-associated chains. According to a later analysis, TCR association rates differed among HLA loci, with DRB1 alleles showing the most associated TCRs and HLA-C alleles showing the fewest. Some IMGT-functional V segments, including TRBV6-2 and TRBV6-3, could not be distinguished by the 87-base-pair reads and were therefore excluded. In a later analysis, several top co-occurrence clusters were reported to appear linked to parvovirus B19, influenza, CMV and Epstein-Barr virus. Most TCR sequences were observed very rarely across donors, whereas some public TCRs were present in many individuals.

Recombination connected TRBV6-5 to TRBJ1-2, with TRBD1 matching 9 junction bases. The TCR comes from a male donor in good health and CMV-seronegative. Sequencing input: PBMCs. The CDR3 region has the sequence CASRKTGGYGYTF. The nucleotides are TGTGCCAGCAGAAAGACAGGGGGCTATGGCTACACCTTC.